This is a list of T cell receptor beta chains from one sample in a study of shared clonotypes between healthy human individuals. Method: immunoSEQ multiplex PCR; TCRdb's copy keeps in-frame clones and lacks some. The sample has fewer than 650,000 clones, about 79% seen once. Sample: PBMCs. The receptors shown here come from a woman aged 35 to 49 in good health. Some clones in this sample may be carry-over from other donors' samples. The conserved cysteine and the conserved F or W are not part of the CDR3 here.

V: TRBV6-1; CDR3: ASSEGVQGYTEAF
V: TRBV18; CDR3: ASSQSGATSEQY
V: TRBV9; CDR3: ASSVTGGVGETQY
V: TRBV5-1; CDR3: ASSFTETYEQY
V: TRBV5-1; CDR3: ASSETPGGTNEKLF
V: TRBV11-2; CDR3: ASSPNSVRYYGYT
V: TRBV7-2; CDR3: ASSLVLQETQY
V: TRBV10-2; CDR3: ASSALYSGSNYNEQF
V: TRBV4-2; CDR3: ASSQDHPDTQY
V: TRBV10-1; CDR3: ASNPASSGNTIY
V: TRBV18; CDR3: ASSRTNLNPHNNQPQH
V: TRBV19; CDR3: ASSIPGQGRRGTEAF
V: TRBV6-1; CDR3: ASSEPRPGRGDYEQY
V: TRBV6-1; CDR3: ASGLGGVEETQY
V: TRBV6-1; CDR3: ASSATGTGSGYT
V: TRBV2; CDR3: ASRPGLAINEQY
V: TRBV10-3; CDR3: AISEQISGRGTGELF
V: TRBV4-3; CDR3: ASSQEPAGLLSDGYT
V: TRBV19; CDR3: ASSTNRGGYT
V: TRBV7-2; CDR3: ASSLERGQETQY
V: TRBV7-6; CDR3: ASSRQGARDEQF
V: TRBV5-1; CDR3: ASTASAGGYEQY
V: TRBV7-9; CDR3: ASSFSRPADGDEQY
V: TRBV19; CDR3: ASSIFPLAGVYEQF
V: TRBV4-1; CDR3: ASSHPAARQPQH
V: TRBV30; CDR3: AWRRRRTASSYEQY
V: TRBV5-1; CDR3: ASSLAGGHNSYEQY
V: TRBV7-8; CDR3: ASSLEAGWSTDTQY
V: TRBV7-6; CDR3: ASSRGAIKDEQY
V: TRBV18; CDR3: ASSPSSGGGADTQY
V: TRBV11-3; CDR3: ASSLVTSGDEQF
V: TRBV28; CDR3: ASRTSGQETQY
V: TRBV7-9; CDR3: ASSYRDLNNEQF
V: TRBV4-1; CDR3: ASSLIGSRTDTQY
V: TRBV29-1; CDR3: SVEGGNTIY
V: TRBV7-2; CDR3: ASSHWAGGDTQY
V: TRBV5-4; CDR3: ASSQGAADDYNEQF
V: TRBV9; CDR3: ASSPGQRVTEAF
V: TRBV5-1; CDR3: ASRQGFNYGYT
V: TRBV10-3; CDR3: AISGGDGYT
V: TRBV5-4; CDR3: ASSAGLAGAADEQY
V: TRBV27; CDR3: ASSSIAVQETQY
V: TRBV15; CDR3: ATSRSGTSGPDTQY
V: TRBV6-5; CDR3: ASSYSRQTHYGYT
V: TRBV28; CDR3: ASSPQTYEQY
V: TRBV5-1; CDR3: ASSLLGLTNPGELF
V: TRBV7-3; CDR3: ASSSGTRYTGELF
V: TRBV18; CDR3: ASSQHPPGAPDNEQF
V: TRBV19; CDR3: ASSIGVLNEQF
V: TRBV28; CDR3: ASSSIGTGELF
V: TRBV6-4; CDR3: ASSEFQGAEQF
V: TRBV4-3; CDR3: ASSQELVARDTGELF
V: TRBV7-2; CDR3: ASSLGAGAGRGNTIY
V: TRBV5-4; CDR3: ASSPGRTEAF
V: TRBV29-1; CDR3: SVVGTPGADTQY